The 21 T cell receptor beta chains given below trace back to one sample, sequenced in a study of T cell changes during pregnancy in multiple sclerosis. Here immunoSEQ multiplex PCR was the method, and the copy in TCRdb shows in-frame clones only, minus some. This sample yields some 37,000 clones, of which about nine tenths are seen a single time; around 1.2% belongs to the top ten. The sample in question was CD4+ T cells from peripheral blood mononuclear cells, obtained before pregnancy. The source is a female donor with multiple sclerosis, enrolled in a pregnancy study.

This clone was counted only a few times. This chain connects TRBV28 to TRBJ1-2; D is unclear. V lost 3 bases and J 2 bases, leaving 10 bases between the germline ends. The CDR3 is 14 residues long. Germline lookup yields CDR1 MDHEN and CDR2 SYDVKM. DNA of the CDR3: TGTGCCAGCAGTTTTTTCGACGGGAACTATGGCTACACCTTC. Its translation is CASSFFDGNYGYTF.

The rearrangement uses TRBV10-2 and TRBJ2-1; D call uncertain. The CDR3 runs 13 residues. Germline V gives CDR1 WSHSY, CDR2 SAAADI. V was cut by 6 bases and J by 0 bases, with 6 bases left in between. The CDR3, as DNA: TGCGCCAGCAGGATCAGCTCCTACAATGAGCAGTTCTTC. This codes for CASRISSYNEQFF.

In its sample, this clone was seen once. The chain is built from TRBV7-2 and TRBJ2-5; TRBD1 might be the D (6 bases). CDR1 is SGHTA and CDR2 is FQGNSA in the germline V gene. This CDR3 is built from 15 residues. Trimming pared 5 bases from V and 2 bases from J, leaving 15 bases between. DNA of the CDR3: TGTGCCAGCAGCCCTGGACAGAGCCCGCAAGAGACCCAGTACTTC. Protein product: CASSPGQSPQETQYF. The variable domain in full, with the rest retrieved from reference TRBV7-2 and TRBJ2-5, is GAGVSQSPSNKVTEKGKDVELRCDPISGHTALYWYRQSLGQGLEFLIYFQGNSAPDKSGLPSDRFSAERTGGSVSTLTIQRTQQEDSAVYLCASSPGQSPQETQYFGPGTRLLVL.

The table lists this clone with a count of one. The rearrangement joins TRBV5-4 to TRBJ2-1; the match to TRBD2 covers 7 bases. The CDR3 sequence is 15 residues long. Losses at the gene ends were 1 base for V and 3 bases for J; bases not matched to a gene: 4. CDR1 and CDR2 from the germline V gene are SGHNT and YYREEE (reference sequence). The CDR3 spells CASSLSGKYYNEQFF. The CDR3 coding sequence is TGTGCCAGCAGCTTGAGCGGGAAGTACTACAATGAGCAGTTCTTC.

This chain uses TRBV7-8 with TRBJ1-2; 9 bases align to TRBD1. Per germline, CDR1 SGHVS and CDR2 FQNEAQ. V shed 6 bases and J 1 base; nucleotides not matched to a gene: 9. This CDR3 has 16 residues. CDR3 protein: CASRRTGGLGNYGYTF. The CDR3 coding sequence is TGTGCCAGCAGGCGTACAGGGGGCTTGGGTAACTATGGCTACACCTTC.

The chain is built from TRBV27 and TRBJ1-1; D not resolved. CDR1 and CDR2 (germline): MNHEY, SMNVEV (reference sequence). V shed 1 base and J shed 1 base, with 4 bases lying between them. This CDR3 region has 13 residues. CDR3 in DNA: TGTGCCAGCAGTTTATGGCCGAACACTGAAGCTTTCTTT. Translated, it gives CASSLWPNTEAFF.

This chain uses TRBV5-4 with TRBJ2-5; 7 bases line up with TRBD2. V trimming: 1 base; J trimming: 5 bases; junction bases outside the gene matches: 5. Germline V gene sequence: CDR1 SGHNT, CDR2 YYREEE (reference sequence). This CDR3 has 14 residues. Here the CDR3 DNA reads TGTGCCAGCAGCTTGCGTCTAGCGGTGGAGACCCAGTACTTC. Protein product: CASSLRLAVETQYF.

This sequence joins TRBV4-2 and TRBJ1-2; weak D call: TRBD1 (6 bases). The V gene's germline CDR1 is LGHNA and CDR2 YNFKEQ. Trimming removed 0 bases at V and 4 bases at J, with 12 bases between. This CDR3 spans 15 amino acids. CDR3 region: CASSQDRGQSYGYTF. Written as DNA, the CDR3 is TGTGCCAGCAGCCAAGACCGCGGACAGAGCTATGGCTACACCTTC.

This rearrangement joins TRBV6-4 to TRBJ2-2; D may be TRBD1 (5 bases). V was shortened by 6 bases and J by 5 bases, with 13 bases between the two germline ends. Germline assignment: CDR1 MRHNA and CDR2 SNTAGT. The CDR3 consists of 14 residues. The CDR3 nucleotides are TGTGCCAGCAGAGAACGCCCAGGGACCGGGGAGCTGTTTTTT. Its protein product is CASRERPGTGELFF.

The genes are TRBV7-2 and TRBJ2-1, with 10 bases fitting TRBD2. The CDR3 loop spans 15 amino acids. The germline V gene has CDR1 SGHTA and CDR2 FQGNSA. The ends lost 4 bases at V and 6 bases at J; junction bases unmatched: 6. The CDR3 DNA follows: TGTGCCAGCAGCTCTAGCGGGAGAGTCGTCAATGAGCAGTTCTTC. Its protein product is CASSSSGRVVNEQFF.

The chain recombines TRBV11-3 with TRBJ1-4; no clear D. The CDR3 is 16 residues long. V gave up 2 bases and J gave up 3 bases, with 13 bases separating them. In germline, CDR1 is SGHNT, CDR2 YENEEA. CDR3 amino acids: CASSLFLGRANEKLFF. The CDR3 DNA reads TGTGCCAGCAGCTTATTTTTAGGTCGGGCTAATGAAAAACTGTTTTTT.

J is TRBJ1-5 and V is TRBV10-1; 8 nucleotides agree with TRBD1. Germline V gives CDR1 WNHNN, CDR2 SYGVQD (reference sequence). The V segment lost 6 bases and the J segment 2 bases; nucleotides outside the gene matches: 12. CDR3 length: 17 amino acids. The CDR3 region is CASRKSRDRFRNQPQHF. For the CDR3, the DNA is TGCGCCAGCAGAAAGTCCCGGGACAGGTTTCGCAATCAGCCCCAGCATTTT.

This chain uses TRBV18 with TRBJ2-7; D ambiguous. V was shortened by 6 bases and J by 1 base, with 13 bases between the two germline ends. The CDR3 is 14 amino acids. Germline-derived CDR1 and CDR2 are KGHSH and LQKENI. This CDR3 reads CASSSEQSSYEQYF. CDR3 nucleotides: TGTGCCAGCTCCTCCGAACAGTCTTCCTACGAGCAGTACTTC.

The CDR3 nucleotides read TGTGCCAGCAGCGTAGTACTAGCGGGAGGTAGGAATGAGCAGTTCTTC. Translating it yields CASSVVLAGGRNEQFF. The chain employs TRBV9 and TRBJ2-1; 12 nucleotides agree with TRBD2. The CDR3 covers 16 residues. The ends lost 0 bases at V and 7 bases at J; junction bases unmatched: 5. Germline V gene sequence: CDR1 SGDLS, CDR2 YYNGEE.

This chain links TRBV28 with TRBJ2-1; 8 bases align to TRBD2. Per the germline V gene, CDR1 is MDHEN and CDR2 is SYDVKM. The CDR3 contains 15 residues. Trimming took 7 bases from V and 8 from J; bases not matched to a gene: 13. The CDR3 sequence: CASTAVSGGGHEQFF. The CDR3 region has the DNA TGTGCCAGCACCGCCGTTTCGGGAGGGGGTCATGAGCAGTTCTTC. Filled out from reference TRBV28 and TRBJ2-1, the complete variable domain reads DVKVTQSSRYLVKRTGEKVFLECVQDMDHENMFWYRQDPGLGLRLIYFSYDVKMKEKGDIPEGYSVSREKKERFSLILESASTNQTSMYLCASTAVSGGGHEQFFGPGTRLTVL.

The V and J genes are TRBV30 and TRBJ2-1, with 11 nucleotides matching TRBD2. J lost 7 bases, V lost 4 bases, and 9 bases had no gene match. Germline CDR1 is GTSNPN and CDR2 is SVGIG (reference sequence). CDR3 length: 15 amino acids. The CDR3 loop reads CAWNPLAGGQNEQFF. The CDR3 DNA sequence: TGTGCCTGGAATCCGCTAGCGGGAGGTCAGAATGAGCAGTTCTTC.

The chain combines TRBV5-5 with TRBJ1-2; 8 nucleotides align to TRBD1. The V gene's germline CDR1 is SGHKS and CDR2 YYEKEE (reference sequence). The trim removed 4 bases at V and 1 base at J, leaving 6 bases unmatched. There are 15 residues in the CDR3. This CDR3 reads CASSQNRGGNYGYTF. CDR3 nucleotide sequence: TGTGCCAGCAGCCAGAACAGGGGGGGTAACTATGGCTACACCTTC.

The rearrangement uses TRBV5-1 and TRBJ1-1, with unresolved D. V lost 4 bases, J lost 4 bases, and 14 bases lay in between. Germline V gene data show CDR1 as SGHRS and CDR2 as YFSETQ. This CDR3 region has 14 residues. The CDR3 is CASSQDLGSTEAFF. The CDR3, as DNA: TGCGCCAGCAGCCAGGACCTTGGGAGCACTGAAGCTTTCTTT.

The CDR3 sequence: CASSLGTSGPSWGDEQFF. The CDR3, as DNA: TGTGCCAGCAGCCTAGGGACTAGCGGTCCCTCATGGGGCGATGAGCAGTTCTTC. The chain combines TRBV5-4 with TRBJ2-1; 11 bases are shared with TRBD2. This CDR3 comprises 18 residues. V dropped 4 bases and J dropped 8; count of bases not matched to a gene: 17. Per germline, CDR1 SGHNT and CDR2 YYREEE (reference sequence).

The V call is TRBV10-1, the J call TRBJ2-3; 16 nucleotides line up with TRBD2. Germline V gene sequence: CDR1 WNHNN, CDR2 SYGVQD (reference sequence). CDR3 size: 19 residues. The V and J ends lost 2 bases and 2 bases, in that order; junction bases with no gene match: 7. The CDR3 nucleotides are TGCGCCAGCAGTGAGGAGGGACTAGCGGGAGGGTTGTTCACAGATACGCAGTATTTT. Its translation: CASSEEGLAGGLFTDTQYF.

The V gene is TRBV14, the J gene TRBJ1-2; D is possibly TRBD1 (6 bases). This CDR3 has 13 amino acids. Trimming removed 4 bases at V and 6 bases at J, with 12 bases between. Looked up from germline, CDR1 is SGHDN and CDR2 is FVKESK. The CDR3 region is CASSPNTGNGYTF. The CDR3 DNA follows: TGTGCCAGCAGCCCTAATACAGGGAATGGCTACACCTTC.